The present T cell receptor beta chain was sequenced within a study of cytomegalovirus exposure and HLA in healthy donors. With 60 Vbeta and 13 Jbeta primers, the PCR was carried out. Measured with immunoSEQ multiplex PCR; TCRdb has only the in-frame clones, and not every one. The data show 150,000 or so clones, more than 70% seen once. The CDR3 is made up of 18 amino acids. CDR1 is SGHTA and CDR2 is FQGNSA in the germline V gene. The V and J ends lost 5 bases and 0 bases respectively, with 17 bases between them. The chain carries TRBV7-2 and TRBJ1-6; D is uncertain. Sequenced input: PBMCs. The sequence derives from a male donor in good health and CMV-seropositive. The CDR3 bases are TGTGCCAGCAGCCCCCACTCAGAGGCCAACTCCTATAATTCACCCCTCCACTTT. This gives the protein CASSPHSEANSYNSPLHF. Variable domain in full (rest from reference TRBV7-2 and TRBJ1-6): GAGVSQSPSNKVTEKGKDVELRCDPISGHTALYWYRQSLGQGLEFLIYFQGNSAPDKSGLPSDRFSAERTGGSVSTLTIQRTQQEDSAVYLCASSPHSEANSYNSPLHFGNGTRLTVT.